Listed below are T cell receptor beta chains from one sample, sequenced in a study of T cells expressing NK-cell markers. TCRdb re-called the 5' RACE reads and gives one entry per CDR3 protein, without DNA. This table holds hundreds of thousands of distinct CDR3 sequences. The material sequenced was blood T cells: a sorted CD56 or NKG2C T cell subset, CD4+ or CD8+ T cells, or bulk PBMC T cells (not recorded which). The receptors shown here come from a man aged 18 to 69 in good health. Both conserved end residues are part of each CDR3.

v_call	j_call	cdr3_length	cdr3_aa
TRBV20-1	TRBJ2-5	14	CSARETAQGETQYF
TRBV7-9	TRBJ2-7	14	CASSLLADSYEQYF
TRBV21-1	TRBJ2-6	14	CASSPLAGANVLTF
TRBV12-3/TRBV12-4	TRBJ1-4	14	CASGHDRGSEKLFF
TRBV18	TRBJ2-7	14	CASSPGWQGYEQYF
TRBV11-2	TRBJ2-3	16	CASSPTAGLLTDTQYF
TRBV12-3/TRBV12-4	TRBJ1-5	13	CASSGGRGQPQHF
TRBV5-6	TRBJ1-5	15	CASSYYRRRNQPQHF
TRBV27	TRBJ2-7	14	CASSSLDRPHEQYF
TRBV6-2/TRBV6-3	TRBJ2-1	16	CASSYSVVAGNNEQFF
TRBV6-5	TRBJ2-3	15	CASSSYAGGPDTQYF
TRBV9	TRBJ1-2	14	CASNPPGQFFGYTF
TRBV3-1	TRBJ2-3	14	CASSPIGLADTQYF
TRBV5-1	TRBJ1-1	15	CASSLWTNMNTEAFF
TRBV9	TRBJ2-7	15	CASSVSSGGKYEQYF
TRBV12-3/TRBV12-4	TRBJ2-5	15	CASSLSQGTRETQYF
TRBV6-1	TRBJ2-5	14	CASSGQGVRETQYF
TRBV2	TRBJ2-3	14	CAEKRGGSADTQYF
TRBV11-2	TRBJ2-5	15	CASSSHGTRGETQYF
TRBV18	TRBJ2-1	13	CASSPPIQQYQFF
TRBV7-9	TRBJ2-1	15	CASSYGTGYYNEQFF
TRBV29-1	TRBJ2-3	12	CSVEVHSDTQYF
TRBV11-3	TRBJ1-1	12	CASSDRAGEAFF
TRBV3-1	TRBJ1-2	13	CASSPGDRHGYTF
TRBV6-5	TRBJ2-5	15	CASSYSKRGPGTQYF
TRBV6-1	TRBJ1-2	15	CASSVGFQPNYGYTF
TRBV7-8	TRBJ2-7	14	CASSLRRNSYEQYF
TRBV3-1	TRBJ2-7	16	CASSQDIGAGGGEQYF
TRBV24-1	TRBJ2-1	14	CATARGGSYNEQFF
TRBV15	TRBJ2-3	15	CATSRVQVVTPGQYF
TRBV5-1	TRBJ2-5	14	CASSLATVPETQYF
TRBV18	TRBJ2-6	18	CASSPIENTRSGANVLTF
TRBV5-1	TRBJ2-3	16	CASSLDLGGATDTQYF
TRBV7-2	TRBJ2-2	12	CASSFTGWELFF
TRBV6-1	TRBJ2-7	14	CASSRPGTPYEQYF
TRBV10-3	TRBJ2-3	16	CAISAQGSERTDTQYF
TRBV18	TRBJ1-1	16	CASSPGTGIMNTEAFF
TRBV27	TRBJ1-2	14	CASSLSQGNYGYTF
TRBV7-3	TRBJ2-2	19	CASSLKPWSRGFGTGELFF
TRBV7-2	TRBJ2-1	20	CASSLAGLAGGRSSYNEQFF
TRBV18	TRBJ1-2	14	CASSPRTVVDGYTF
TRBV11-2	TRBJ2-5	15	CASSPEGTYQETQYF
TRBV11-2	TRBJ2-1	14	CASSLDPVRDEQFF
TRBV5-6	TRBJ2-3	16	CASSFLGGTSTDTQYF
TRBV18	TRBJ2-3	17	CASSPDEGGAFTDTQYF
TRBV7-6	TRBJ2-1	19	CASSQVGGRQASSYNEQFF
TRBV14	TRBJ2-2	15	CASSQAGVFTGELFF
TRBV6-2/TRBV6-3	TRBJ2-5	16	CASSYSRQGELETQYF
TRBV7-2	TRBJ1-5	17	CASLLGVNQYSNQPQHF
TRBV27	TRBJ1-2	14	CASRPTGEGYGYTF
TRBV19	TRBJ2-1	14	CASSIGNTYNEQFF
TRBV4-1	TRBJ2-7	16	CASSQDQGTGAYEQYF
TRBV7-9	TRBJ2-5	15	CASSKSRWGGETQYF